The 8 T cell receptor beta chains presented below share a single source sample, sequenced in a study of vaccination effects on CD4 cells after COVID-19 (dated by TCRdb to between 2021 and 2024). Libraries were made using the immunoSEQ multiplex PCR assay. TCRdb limited this immuneACCESS table to in-frame rearrangements with V and J called. A share of clones is missing; checked studies link under half to unresolved V genes, and the rest is unexplained. In this sample the table shows about 40,000 clones, around 71% of which occur a single time. The ten most abundant clones make up approximately 8% of the sample. After 10 days of culture, CD4+ T cells were isolated with the EasySep CD4+ T cell isolation kit. Participants received two doses of either the BNT162b2 or the mRNA-1273 mRNA SARS-CoV-2 vaccine. These receptors lack a known antigen. The sample in question was CD4+ T cells from PBMCs cultured without peptide, obtained after COVID-19 vaccination. The receptors derive from a human donor who received a COVID-19 vaccine.

In this sample, this clone turned up a few times. The chain employs TRBV5-1 and TRBJ1-6; D is uncertain. The CDR3 has 15 amino acids. The germline V and J ends were trimmed by 0 bases and 6 bases, with 10 bases remaining between them. The germline gives CDR1 SGHRS, CDR2 YFSETQ. The CDR3 sequence: CASSLDGSSNSPLHF. CDR3 nucleotides: TGCGCCAGCAGCTTGGACGGGAGCTCTAATTCACCCCTCCACTTT.

This chain uses TRBV30 with TRBJ2-1; unclear D gene. The germline V gene has CDR1 GTSNPN and CDR2 SVGIG (reference sequence). The CDR3 covers 13 residues. The ends were cut back, 3 bases at V and 2 bases at J, with 8 bases in the middle. The CDR3 protein is CAWRRVAYNEQFF. In DNA form, the CDR3 reads TGTGCCTGGAGAAGGGTTGCCTACAATGAGCAGTTCTTC.

The V call is TRBV19, the J call TRBJ2-5, with 9 positions matching TRBD1. Germline assignment: CDR1 LNHDA and CDR2 SQIVND (reference sequence). The CDR3 consists of 13 residues. The junction had 4 bases not matched to a gene; V was cut back by 6 bases and J by 5 bases. CDR3 DNA sequence: TGTGCCAGTAGACAGGGGGCGATTGAGACCCAGTACTTC. It yields the protein CASRQGAIETQYF.

The J gene is TRBJ1-2, the V gene TRBV7-9; D gene ambiguous. Trimming pared 1 base from V and 6 bases from J, leaving 24 bases between. CDR1 SEHNR and CDR2 FQNEAQ come from the germline V gene (reference sequence). The CDR3 covers 18 residues. CDR3 in DNA: TGTGCCAGCAGCTTAGAATTCCTGTTACGGAGCGGTTCTGATGGCTACACCTTC. It yields the protein CASSLEFLLRSGSDGYTF.

The chain carries TRBV10-3 and TRBJ1-1; D call uncertain. The germline V gene has CDR1 ENHRY and CDR2 SYGVKD. CDR3 size: 12 residues. The V and J ends lost 10 bases and 0 bases respectively, with 9 bases between them. CDR3 coding DNA: TGTGCCACTCTTGACCTGAACACTGAAGCTTTCTTT. Translated: CATLDLNTEAFF.

This chain connects TRBV5-1 to TRBJ1-5, with 7 nucleotides matching TRBD1. The germline V gene has CDR1 SGHRS and CDR2 YFSETQ. CDR3 length: 17 residues. Trimming at V came to 0 bases and at J to 3 bases, leaving 9 bases not matched to a gene. The CDR3 DNA sequence: TGCGCCAGCAGCTTGGGTCCGAGAACAGGGGACAATCAGCCCCAGCATTTT. The encoded protein is CASSLGPRTGDNQPQHF.

The chain recombines TRBV19 with TRBJ1-3; perhaps TRBD1 as D (6 bases). CDR3 size: 17 residues. Trimming stripped 5 bases from V and 0 bases from J, with 17 bases between. In germline, CDR1 is LNHDA, CDR2 SQIVND (reference sequence). Here the CDR3 DNA reads TGTGCCAGTAGTTACCTACAGGGTACAAACTCTGGAAACACCATATATTTT. It is translated as CASSYLQGTNSGNTIYF.

The rearrangement joins TRBV6-5 to TRBJ2-7; perhaps TRBD1 as D (5 bases). V was cut by 0 bases and J by 2 bases, with 11 bases left in between. The CDR3 covers 15 residues. The germline CDR1 and CDR2 sequences are MNHEY and SVGAGI. The CDR3 sequence: CASSYSFQGTYEQYF. In DNA form, the CDR3 reads TGTGCCAGCAGTTACTCATTCCAGGGAACCTACGAGCAGTACTTC.